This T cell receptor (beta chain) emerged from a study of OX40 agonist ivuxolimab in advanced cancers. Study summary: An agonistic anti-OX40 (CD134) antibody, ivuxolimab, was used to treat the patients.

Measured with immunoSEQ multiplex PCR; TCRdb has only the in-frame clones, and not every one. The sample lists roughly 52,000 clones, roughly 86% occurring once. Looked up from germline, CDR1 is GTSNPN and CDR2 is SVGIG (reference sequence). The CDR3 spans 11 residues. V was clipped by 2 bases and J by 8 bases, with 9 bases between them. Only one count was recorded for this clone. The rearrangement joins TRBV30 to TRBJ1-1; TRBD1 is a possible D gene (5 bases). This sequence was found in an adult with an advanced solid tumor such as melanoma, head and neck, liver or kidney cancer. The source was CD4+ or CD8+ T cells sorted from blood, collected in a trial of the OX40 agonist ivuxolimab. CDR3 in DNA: TGTGCCTGGAGTAGGGGCTTCGAAGCTTTCTTT. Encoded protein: CAWSRGFEAFF.